Below, one TCR beta chain is given with its context. An end of the junction differs from the germline gene, which may be a read error. This sample was included in a study of OX40 agonist ivuxolimab in advanced cancers. Peripheral blood came from all dose cohorts at three timepoints. Some clones are missing from TCRdb's copy, which holds only in-frame ones; the method was immunoSEQ multiplex PCR. In the table there are over 25,000 clones, approximately 85% of which are singletons. The CDR3 extends over 16 amino acids. Per germline, CDR1 SGHTA and CDR2 FQGTGA. The TCR was taken from an adult with an advanced solid tumor such as melanoma, head and neck, liver or kidney cancer. The specimen was CD4+ or CD8+ T cells sorted from blood, collected in a trial of the OX40 agonist ivuxolimab. This chain joins TRBV7-3 and TRBJ2-2; maybe TRBD2 (5 bases). As DNA, the CDR3 is TGTGCCAGCAGCTTAGTCAGGCCAAGAAGATCCGGGAAGCTGTTTTTT. Residues: CASSLVRPRRSGKLFF.